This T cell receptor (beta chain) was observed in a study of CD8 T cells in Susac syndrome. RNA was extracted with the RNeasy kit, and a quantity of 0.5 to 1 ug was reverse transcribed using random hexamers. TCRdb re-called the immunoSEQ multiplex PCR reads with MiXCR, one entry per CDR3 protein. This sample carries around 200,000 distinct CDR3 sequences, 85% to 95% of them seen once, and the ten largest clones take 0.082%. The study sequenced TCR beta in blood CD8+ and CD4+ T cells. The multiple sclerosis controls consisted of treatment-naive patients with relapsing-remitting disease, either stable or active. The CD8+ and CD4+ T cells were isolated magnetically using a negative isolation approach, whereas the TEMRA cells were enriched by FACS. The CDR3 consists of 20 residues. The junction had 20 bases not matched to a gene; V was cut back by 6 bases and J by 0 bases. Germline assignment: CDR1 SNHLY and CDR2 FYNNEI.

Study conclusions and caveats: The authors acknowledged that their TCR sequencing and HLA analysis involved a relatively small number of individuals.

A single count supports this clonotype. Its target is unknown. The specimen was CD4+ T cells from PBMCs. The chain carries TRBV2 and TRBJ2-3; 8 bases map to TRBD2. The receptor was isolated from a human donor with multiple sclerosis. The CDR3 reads CASSRALLAATPGSTDTQYF. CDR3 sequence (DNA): TGTGCCAGCAGCCGAGCCTTACTAGCGGCCACCCCAGGGAGCACAGATACGCAGTATTTT. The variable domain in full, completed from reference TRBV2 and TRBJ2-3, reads EPEVTQTPSHQVTQMGQEVILRCVPISNHLYFYWYRQILGQKVEFLVSFYNNEISEKSEIFDDQFSVERPDGSNFTLKIRSTKLEDSAMYFCASSRALLAATPGSTDTQYFGPGTRLTVL.